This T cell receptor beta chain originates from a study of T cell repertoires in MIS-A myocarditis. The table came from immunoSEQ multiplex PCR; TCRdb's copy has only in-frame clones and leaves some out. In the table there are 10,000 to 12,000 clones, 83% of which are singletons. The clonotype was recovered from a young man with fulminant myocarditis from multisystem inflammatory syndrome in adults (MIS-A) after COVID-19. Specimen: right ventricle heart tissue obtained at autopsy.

CDR3 nucleotide sequence: TGCGCCAGCAGCCAAGATTTTAAAGGGAAGCGTGGCGAGCAGTACTTC. Its translation is CASSQDFKGKRGEQYF. The V and J genes are TRBV4-3 and TRBJ2-7; D is ambiguous. Trimming took off 0 bases at V and 6 bases at J, with 18 bases between the two ends. The CDR3 totals 16 residues. Germline CDR1 reads LGHNA; CDR2 reads YSLEER.